This T cell receptor beta chain was sequenced in a study of T cell repertoires in cytomegalovirus infection. TCRdb analysed the reads with MiXCR anew, one entry per CDR3 protein. In the table there are about 830,000 distinct CDR3 sequences, about 33% of which are singletons. The V and J ends lost 6 bases and 0 bases respectively, with 11 bases between them. Germline-derived CDR1 and CDR2 are LNHDA and SQIVND (reference sequence). This CDR3 is built from 14 residues. This clonotype came up a few times. Its antigen is currently unknown. The V gene is TRBV19, the J gene TRBJ1-1; D gene unclear. Sequences were derived from cultured CD8+ T cells from PBMCs, sampled from culture after CMV antigen stimulation. The clonotype comes from a human donor in good health (CMV status not recorded). Some clones in this sample may be carry-over from other donors' samples. The CDR3 here is CASRFWEMNTEAFF. The CDR3, as DNA: TGTGCCAGTAGATTTTGGGAAATGAACACTGAAGCTTTCTTT.